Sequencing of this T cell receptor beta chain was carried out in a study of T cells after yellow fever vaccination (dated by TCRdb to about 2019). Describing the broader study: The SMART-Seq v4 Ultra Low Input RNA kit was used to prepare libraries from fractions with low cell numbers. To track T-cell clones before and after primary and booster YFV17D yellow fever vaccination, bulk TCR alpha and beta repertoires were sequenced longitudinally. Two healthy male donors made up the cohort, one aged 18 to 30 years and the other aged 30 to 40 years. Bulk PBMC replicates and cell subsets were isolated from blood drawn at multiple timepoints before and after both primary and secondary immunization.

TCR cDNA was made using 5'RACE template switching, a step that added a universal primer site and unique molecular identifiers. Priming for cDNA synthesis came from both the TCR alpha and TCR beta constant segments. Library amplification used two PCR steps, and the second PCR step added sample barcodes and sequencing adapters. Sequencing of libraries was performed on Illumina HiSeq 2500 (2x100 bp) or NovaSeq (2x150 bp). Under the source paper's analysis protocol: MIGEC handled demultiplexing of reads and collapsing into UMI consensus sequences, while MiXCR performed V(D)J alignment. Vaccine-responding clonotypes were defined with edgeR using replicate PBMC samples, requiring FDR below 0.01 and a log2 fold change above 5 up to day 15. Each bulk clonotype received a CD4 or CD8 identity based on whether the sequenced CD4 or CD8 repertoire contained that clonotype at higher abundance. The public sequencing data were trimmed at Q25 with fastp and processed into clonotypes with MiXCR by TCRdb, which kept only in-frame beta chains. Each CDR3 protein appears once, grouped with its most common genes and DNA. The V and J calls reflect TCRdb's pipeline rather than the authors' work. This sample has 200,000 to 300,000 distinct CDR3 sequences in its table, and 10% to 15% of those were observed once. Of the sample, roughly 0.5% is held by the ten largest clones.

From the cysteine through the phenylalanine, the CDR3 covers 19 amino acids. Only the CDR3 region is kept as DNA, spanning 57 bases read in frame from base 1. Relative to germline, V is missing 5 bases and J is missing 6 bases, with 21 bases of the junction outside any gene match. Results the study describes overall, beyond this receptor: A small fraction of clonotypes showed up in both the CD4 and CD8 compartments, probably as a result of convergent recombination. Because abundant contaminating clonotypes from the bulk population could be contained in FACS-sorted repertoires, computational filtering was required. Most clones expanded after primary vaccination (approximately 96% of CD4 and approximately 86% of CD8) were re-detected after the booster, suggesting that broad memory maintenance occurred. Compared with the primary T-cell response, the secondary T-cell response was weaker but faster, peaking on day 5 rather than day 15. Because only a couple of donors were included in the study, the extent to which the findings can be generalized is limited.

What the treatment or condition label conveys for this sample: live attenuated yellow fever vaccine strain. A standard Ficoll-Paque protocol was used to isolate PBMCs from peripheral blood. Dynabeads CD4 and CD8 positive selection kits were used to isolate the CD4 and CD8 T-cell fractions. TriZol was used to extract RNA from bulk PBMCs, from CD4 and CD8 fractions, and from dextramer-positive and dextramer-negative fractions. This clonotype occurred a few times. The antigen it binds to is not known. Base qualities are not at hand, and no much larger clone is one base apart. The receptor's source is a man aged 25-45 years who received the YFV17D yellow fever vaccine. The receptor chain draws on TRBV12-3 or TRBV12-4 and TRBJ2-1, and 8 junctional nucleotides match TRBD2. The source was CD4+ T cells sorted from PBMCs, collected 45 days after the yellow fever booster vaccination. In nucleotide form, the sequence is TGTGCCAGCAGTCCTACTACCGGGAGGGCCGAGTGGGGACCCAATGAGCAGTTCTTC. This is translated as CASSPTTGRAEWGPNEQFF.